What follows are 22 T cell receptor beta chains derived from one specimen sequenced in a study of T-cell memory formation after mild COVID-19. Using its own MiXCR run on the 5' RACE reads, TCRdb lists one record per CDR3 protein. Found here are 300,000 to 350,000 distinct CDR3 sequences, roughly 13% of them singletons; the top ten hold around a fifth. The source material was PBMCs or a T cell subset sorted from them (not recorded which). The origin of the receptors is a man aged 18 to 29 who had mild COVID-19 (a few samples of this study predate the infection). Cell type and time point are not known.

The CDR3 DNA is TGTGCCAGCAGCCACCCTTCCGGCAGGGTGAACACTGAAGCTTTCTTT. Translated, it gives CASSHPSGRVNTEAFF. This rearrangement joins TRBV4-2 to TRBJ1-1; perhaps TRBD1 as D (5 bases). Germline CDR1 and CDR2: LGHNA and YNFKEQ. V lost 3 bases and J lost 0, with 14 bases in between. The CDR3 spans 16 residues.

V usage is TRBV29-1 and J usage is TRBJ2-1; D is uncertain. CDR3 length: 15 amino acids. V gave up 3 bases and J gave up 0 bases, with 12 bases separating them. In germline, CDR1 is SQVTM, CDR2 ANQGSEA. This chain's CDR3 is CSVEVHLSSYNEQFF. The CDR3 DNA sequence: TGCAGCGTTGAGGTCCACCTCAGCTCCTACAATGAGCAGTTCTTC.

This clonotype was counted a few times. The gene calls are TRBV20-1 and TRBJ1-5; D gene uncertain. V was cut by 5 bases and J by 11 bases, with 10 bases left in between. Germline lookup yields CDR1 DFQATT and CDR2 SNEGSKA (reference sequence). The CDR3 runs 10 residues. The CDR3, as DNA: TGCAGTGCTCAGAGGGAGTCCCAGCATTTT. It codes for CSAQRESQHF.

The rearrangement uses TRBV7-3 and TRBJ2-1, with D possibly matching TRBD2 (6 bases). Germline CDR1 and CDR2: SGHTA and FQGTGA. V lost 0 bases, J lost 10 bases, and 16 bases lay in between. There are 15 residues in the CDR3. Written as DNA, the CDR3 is TGTGCCAGCAGCTTAACCGGGGGAACGTGGGAAGAGCAGTTCTTC. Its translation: CASSLTGGTWEEQFF.

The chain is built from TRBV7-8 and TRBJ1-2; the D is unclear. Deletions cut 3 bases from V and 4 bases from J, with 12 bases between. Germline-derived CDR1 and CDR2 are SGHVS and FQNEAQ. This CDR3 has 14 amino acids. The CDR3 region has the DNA TGTGCCAGCAGCTTTGGTATAGGGCCCTATGGCTACACCTTC. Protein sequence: CASSFGIGPYGYTF. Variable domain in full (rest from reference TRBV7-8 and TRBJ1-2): GAGVSQSPRYKVAKRGQDVALRCDPISGHVSLFWYQQALGQGPEFLTYFQNEAQLDKSGLPSDRFFAERPEGSVSTLKIQRTQQEDSAVYLCASSFGIGPYGYTFGSGTRLTVV.

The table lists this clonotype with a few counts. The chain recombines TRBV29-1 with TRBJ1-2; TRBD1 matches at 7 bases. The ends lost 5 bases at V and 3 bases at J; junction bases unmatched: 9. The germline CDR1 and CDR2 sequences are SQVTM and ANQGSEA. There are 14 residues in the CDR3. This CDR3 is CSVLRRDSHYGYTF. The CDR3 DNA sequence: TGCAGCGTTCTACGCCGGGACAGCCACTATGGCTACACCTTC.

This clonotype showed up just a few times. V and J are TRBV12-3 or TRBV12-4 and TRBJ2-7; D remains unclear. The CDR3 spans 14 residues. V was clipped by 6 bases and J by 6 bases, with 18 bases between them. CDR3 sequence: CASSQDGFLGEQYF. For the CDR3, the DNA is TGTGCCAGCAGCCAGGACGGATTCCTAGGCGAGCAGTACTTC.

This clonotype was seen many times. As DNA, the CDR3 is TGTGCCAGCAGCCCACGCGGGACAGGGCATCGTGAGCAGTTCTTC. This encodes CASSPRGTGHREQFF. This rearrangement joins TRBV6-5 to TRBJ2-1, with 9 nucleotides matching TRBD1. The V gene's germline CDR1 is MNHEY and CDR2 SVGAGI. The CDR3 loop spans 15 amino acids. The V gene end was trimmed by 6 bases and the J gene end by 9 bases; junction bases not matched to a gene: 12.

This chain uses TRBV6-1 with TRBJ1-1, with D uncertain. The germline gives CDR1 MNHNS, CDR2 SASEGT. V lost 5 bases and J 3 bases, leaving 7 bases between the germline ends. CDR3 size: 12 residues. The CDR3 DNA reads TGTGCCAGCAGTCCAGACGACACTGAAGCTTTCTTT. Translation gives CASSPDDTEAFF.

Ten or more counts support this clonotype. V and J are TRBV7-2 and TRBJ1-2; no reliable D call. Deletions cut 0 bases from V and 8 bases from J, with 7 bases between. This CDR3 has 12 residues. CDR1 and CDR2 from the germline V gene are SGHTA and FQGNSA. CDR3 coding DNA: TGTGCCAGCAGCTTAGCGCGGAGGGGCTACACCTTC. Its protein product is CASSLARRGYTF.

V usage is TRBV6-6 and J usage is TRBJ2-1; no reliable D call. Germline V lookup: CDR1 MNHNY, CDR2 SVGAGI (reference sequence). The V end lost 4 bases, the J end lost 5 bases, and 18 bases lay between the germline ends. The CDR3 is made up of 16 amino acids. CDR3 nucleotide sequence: TGTGCCAGCAGTTGGGTCGTAGGCAGCGCAGACAATGAGCAGTTCTTC. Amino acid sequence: CASSWVVGSADNEQFF.

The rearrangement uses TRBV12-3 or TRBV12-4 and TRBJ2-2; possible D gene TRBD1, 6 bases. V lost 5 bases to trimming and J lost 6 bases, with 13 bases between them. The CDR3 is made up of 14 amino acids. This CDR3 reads CASSPGQNPGELFF. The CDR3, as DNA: TGTGCCAGCAGTCCAGGACAGAATCCCGGGGAGCTGTTTTTT.

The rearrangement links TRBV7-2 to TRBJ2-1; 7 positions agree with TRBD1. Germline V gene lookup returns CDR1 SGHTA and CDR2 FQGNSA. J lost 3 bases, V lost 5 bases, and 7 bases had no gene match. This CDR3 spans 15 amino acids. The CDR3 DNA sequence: TGTGCCAGCAGCCTGGTACAGGGGCTCTACAATGAGCAGTTCTTC. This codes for CASSLVQGLYNEQFF. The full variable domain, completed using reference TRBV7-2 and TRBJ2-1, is GAGVSQSPSNKVTEKGKDVELRCDPISGHTALYWYRQSLGQGLEFLIYFQGNSAPDKSGLPSDRFSAERTGGSVSTLTIQRTQQEDSAVYLCASSLVQGLYNEQFFGPGTRLTVL.

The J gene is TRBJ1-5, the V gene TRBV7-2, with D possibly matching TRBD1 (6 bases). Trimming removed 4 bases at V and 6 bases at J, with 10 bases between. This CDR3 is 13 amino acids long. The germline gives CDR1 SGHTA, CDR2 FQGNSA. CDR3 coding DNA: TGTGCCAGCAGCTCCCTCAGGGGTCAGCCCCAGCATTTT. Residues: CASSSLRGQPQHF.

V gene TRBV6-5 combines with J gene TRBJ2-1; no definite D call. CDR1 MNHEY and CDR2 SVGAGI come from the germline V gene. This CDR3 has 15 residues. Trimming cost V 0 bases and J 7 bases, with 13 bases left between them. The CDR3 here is CASSYSRSWGNEQFF. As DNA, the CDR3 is TGTGCCAGCAGTTACTCGAGGTCGTGGGGAAATGAGCAGTTCTTC.

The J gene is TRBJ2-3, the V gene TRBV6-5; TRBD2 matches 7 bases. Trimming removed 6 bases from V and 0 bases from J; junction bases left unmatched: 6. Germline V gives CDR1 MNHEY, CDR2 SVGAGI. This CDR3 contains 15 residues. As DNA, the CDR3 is TGTGCCAGCAGCCAGAGCGGGGCGAGCACAGATACGCAGTATTTT. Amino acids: CASSQSGASTDTQYF.

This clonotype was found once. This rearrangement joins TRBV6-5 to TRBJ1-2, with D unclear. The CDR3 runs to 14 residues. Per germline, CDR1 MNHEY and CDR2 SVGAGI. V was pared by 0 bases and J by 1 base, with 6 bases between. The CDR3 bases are TGTGCCAGCAGTTACTCGAATCGTAACTATGGCTACACCTTC. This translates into CASSYSNRNYGYTF.

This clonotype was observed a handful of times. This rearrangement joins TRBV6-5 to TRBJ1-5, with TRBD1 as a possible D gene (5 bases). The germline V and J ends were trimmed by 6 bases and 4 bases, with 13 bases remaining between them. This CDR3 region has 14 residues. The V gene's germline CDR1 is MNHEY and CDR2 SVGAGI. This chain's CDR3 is CASRARDDNQPQHF. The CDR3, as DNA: TGTGCCAGCAGGGCCCGGGACGATAATCAGCCCCAGCATTTT.

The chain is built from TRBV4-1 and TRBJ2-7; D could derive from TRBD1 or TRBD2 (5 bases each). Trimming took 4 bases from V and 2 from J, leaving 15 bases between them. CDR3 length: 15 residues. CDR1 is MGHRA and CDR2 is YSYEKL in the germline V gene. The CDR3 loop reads CASSPKVMGAYEQYV. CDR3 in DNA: TGCGCCAGCAGCCCTAAAGTGATGGGGGCCTACGAGCAGTACGTC.

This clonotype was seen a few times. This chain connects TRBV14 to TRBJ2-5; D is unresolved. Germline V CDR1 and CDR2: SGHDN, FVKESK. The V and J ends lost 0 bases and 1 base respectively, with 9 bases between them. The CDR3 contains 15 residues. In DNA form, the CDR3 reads TGTGCCAGCAGCCAAGATTTGGGGATCCAAGAGACCCAGTACTTC. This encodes CASSQDLGIQETQYF.

CDR3 amino acids: CASLGDPGGGTQYF. Here the CDR3 DNA reads TGCGCCAGCTTGGGTGATCCCGGTGGTGGGACCCAGTACTTC. The chain combines TRBV10-1 with TRBJ2-5; D is unresolved. The CDR3 sequence is 14 residues long. Deletions cut 8 bases from V and 7 bases from J, with 20 bases between. Germline CDR1 WNHNN, CDR2 SYGVQD (reference sequence).

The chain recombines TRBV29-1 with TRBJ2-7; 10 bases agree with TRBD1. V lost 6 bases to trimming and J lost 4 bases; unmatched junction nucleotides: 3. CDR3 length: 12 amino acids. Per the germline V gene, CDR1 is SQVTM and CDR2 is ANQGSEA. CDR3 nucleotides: TGCAGCGTGACAGGGGGCAAGTACGAGCAGTACTTC. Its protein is CSVTGGKYEQYF.